Listed below are T cell receptor beta chains from one sample, sequenced in a study of identical twins. TCRdb reprocessed the 5' RACE reads with MiXCR, giving one entry per CDR3 protein. The sample contains roughly 540,000 distinct CDR3 sequences, under 25% of which appear only once. The data were also submitted as part of a second study, on T cells expressing NK-cell markers.

The source material was CD4+ T cells sorted from blood. Receptors originate from a woman between 18 and 29 years old in good health. Each CDR3 is given with its conserved first and last residue. A D gene is named only where the DNA matches it firmly. Size tells how often a clone was seen (once, few, many) or the class of an expanded clone, and some rows leave it out.

CDR3 protein	CDR3 DNA	CDR3 length	V gene	J gene	clone size	D gene
CASSLLVGRGYEQYF	TGTGCCAGCAGCTTGTTGGTGGGCAGGGGTTACGAGCAGTACTTC	15	TRBV5-5	TRBJ2-7	-	-
CASSAVAGGNEKLFF	TGTGCCAGCAGCGCTGTGGCAGGGGGTAATGAAAAACTGTTTTTT	15	TRBV5-6	TRBJ1-4	few	TRBD1
CASSKPSESYEQYF	TGTGCCAGCTCAAAGCCGTCCGAATCCTACGAGCAGTACTTC	14	TRBV18	TRBJ2-7	few	-
CASSLDSHSSYNSPLHF	TGCGCCAGCAGCTTAGATAGTCATAGCTCCTATAATTCACCCCTCCACTTT	17	TRBV5-1	TRBJ1-6	-	-
CASSQDRGLEQYF	TGCGCCAGCAGCCAGGACAGGGGACTCGAGCAGTACTTC	13	TRBV10-2	TRBJ2-7	many	TRBD1
CASSQWGGLHYEQYF	TGTGCCAGCAGCCAATGGGGGGGTTTACACTACGAGCAGTACTTC	15	TRBV7-9	TRBJ2-7	few	TRBD2
CASSYAGTVSGNTIYF	TGTGCCAGCAGTTACGCCGGGACAGTTTCTGGAAACACCATATATTTT	16	TRBV6-5	TRBJ1-3	many	TRBD1
CASSYSVFRTGELFF	TGTGCCAGCAGTTACTCGGTTTTTCGGACCGGGGAGCTGTTTTTT	15	TRBV6-5	TRBJ2-2	few	-
CASSLSVGDTQYF	TGCGCCAGCAGCTTATCGGTGGGAGATACGCAGTATTTT	13	TRBV5-1	TRBJ2-3	-	-
CASSEGQVESPLHF	TGCGCCAGTTCGGAGGGACAGGTGGAATCACCCCTCCACTTT	14	TRBV10-1	TRBJ1-6	many	TRBD1
CASSLAGGIGGYTF	TGTGCTAGCAGCTTAGCGGGGGGTATCGGTGGCTACACCTTC	14	TRBV7-7	TRBJ1-2	-	-
CASSLPRATNRGDTQYF	TGTGCCAGCAGCTTACCTAGGGCCACAAATCGGGGAGATACGCAGTATTTT	17	TRBV7-9	TRBJ2-3	-	-
CSAWTSGNEQYF	TGCAGTGCCTGGACTAGCGGGAACGAGCAGTACTTC	12	TRBV20-1	TRBJ2-7	-	TRBD2
CAANSKGGGTDTQYF	TGTGCCGCTAACTCTAAAGGGGGAGGCACAGATACGCAGTATTTT	15	TRBV10-3	TRBJ2-3	-	-
CARTSGPVHEQFF	TGTGCCCGTACTAGCGGGCCTGTCCATGAGCAGTTCTTC	13	TRBV30	TRBJ2-1	-	TRBD2
CASSLAGPHVYEQYF	TGTGCCAGCAGTTTGGCTGGGCCCCACGTCTACGAGCAGTACTTC	15	TRBV27	TRBJ2-7	few	-
CASSVAPRDAQYF	TGTGCCAGCAGCGTTGCCCCCAGGGATGCGCAGTACTTC	13	TRBV9	TRBJ2-5	-	-
CSVQGAGANVLTF	TGCAGCGTCCAGGGAGCCGGGGCCAACGTCCTGACTTTC	13	TRBV29-1	TRBJ2-6	-	-
CASSPREREQYNEQFF	TGTGCCAGCAGCCCCCGGGAGCGGGAGCAGTACAATGAGCAGTTCTTC	16	TRBV7-9	TRBJ2-1	few	TRBD2
CASSDVGLNEQFF	TGCGCCAGCAGCGACGTCGGACTAAATGAGCAGTTCTTC	13	TRBV5-1	TRBJ2-1	-	-
CASSQGTGLAINEQFF	TGCGCCAGCAGCCAAGGGACGGGACTAGCCATCAATGAGCAGTTCTTC	16	TRBV4-3	TRBJ2-1	-	TRBD2
CASSVERPGEQFF	TGTGCCAGCAGCGTAGAACGACCGGGTGAGCAGTTCTTC	13	TRBV9	TRBJ2-1	-	-
CASSALAGETQYF	TGTGCCAGCAGCGCTCTAGCGGGAGAGACCCAGTACTTC	13	TRBV9	TRBJ2-5	-	TRBD2
CASSYKGHSNTGELFF	TGTGCCAGCAGTTACAAAGGTCACAGTAACACCGGGGAGCTGTTTTTT	16	TRBV6-5	TRBJ2-2	-	-
CSAISGLETQYF	TGCAGTGCGATTAGCGGCCTGGAGACCCAGTACTTC	12	TRBV20-1	TRBJ2-5	many	-
CATSDTSVSYNEQFF	TGTGCCACCAGTGATACTAGCGTAAGCTACAATGAGCAGTTCTTC	15	TRBV24-1	TRBJ2-1	few	TRBD2
CASSYSTTYNEQFF	TGTGCCAGCAGTTACTCTACGACCTACAATGAGCAGTTCTTC	14	TRBV6-5	TRBJ2-1	few	-
CSAGGWGSGNTIYF	TGCAGCGCAGGCGGTTGGGGCTCTGGAAACACCATATATTTT	14	TRBV29-1	TRBJ1-3	-	-
CAISPGGGAYGYTF	TGTGCCATCAGCCCGGGAGGAGGGGCCTATGGCTACACCTTC	14	TRBV10-3	TRBJ1-2	many	-
CAISESTRGSRKQYF	TGTGCCATCAGTGAGTCGACTCGAGGATCCCGGAAGCAGTACTTC	15	TRBV10-3	TRBJ2-7	few	-
CASGPPAGANNEQFF	TGTGCCAGCGGCCCCCCGGCTGGCGCAAACAATGAGCAGTTCTTC	15	TRBV11-2	TRBJ2-1	-	-
CASSLDGTGYNEQYF	TGTGCCAGCAGCTTAGATGGGACAGGGTATAACGAGCAGTACTTC	15	TRBV7-2	TRBJ2-7	-	TRBD1
CASSPSGISYEQYF	TGTGCCAGCAGCCCGAGCGGCATCTCCTACGAGCAGTACTTC	14	TRBV9	TRBJ2-7	-	-
CASKISGSSSYEQYF	TGTGCCAGCAAGATTAGCGGGAGCTCGTCCTACGAGCAGTACTTC	15	TRBV12-3/TRBV12-4	TRBJ2-7	-	TRBD2
CARGGRKSSYEQYF	TGTGCCAGGGGGGGGAGGAAAAGCTCCTACGAGCAGTACTTC	14	TRBV7-9	TRBJ2-7	-	TRBD2
CASSSQGHNEQFF	TGTGCCAGCAGCTCTCAGGGCCACAATGAGCAGTTCTTC	13	TRBV7-2	TRBJ2-1	-	-
CASGLYGGNNEQFF	TGTGCTAGTGGTTTATATGGGGGAAACAATGAGCAGTTCTTC	14	TRBV12-5	TRBJ2-1	few	-
CASSAGTYETQYF	TGTGCCAGCTCAGCCGGGACTTACGAGACCCAGTACTTC	13	TRBV18	TRBJ2-5	many	-
CAISGGNYGYTF	TGTGCCATCAGTGGCGGGAACTATGGCTACACCTTC	12	TRBV10-3	TRBJ1-2	few	-
CASRELGNEQFF	TGTGCCAGCAGGGAACTAGGCAATGAGCAGTTCTTC	12	TRBV6-2/TRBV6-3	TRBJ2-1	once	-
CASSTSIARGSYNEQFF	TGTGCCAGCAGCACTTCGATAGCGAGGGGCTCCTACAATGAGCAGTTCTTC	17	TRBV11-2	TRBJ2-1	once	-
CARTEGLANTGELFF	TGTGCCAGGACCGAGGGGTTAGCGAACACCGGGGAGCTGTTTTTT	15	TRBV7-2	TRBJ2-2	few	-
CASSSQGGEQPQHF	TGTGCCAGCAGCTCGCAGGGCGGGGAACAGCCCCAGCATTTT	14	TRBV7-9	TRBJ1-5	-	-
CASSLPVSGRGWGETQYF	TGTGCCAGCAGCTTACCCGTTAGCGGGAGGGGTTGGGGAGAGACCCAGTACTTC	18	TRBV11-2	TRBJ2-5	few	TRBD2
CASRRTRGPQYF	TGTGCCAGCAGGAGAACACGGGGTCCACAGTACTTC	12	TRBV6-5	TRBJ2-4	-	-
CASSRRGQPNEQFF	TGTGCCAGCAGTCGAAGGGGACAGCCAAATGAGCAGTTCTTC	14	TRBV6-2/TRBV6-3	TRBJ2-1	-	TRBD1
CSVTLLGLADIQETQYF	TGCAGCGTTACCCTTTTGGGACTAGCGGATATACAAGAGACCCAGTACTTC	17	TRBV29-1	TRBJ2-5	-	TRBD2
CASSRVYNEQFF	TGTGCCAGCAGCCGGGTCTACAATGAGCAGTTCTTC	12	TRBV5-6	TRBJ2-1	few	-
CASSSTGTVYEQYF	TGTGCCAGCAGTTCCACCGGGACAGTCTACGAGCAGTACTTC	14	TRBV27	TRBJ2-7	-	TRBD1
CSASGRIDTEAFF	TGCAGTGCCAGCGGGCGGATTGACACTGAAGCTTTCTTT	13	TRBV20-1	TRBJ1-1	few	-
CASSVDSWDSQAFF	TGTGCCAGCAGCGTAGACTCATGGGACAGTCAAGCTTTCTTT	14	TRBV9	TRBJ1-1	few	TRBD1
CSAGGGREQYF	TGCAGTGCTGGAGGGGGGAGGGAGCAGTACTTC	11	TRBV20-1	TRBJ2-7	many	-
CASSLAGSAYNEQFF	TGTGCCAGCAGTCTAGCGGGATCGGCCTACAATGAGCAGTTCTTC	15	TRBV12-3/TRBV12-4	TRBJ2-1	few	TRBD2
CASSHPDRGLEAFF	TGTGCCAGCAGCCACCCGGACAGGGGGCTTGAAGCTTTCTTT	14	TRBV7-9	TRBJ1-1	-	TRBD1
CSARVRYRPTSAFYGYTF	TGCAGTGCTAGAGTTAGGTACAGGCCGACCTCCGCTTTCTATGGCTACACCTTC	18	TRBV20-1	TRBJ1-2	many	-
CASSANRGGSYEQYF	TGTGCCAGCAGCGCCAACAGGGGAGGGTCCTACGAGCAGTACTTC	15	TRBV12-3/TRBV12-4	TRBJ2-7	-	-
CASSAGISGANVLTF	TGTGCCAGCAGCGCGGGGATCTCTGGGGCCAACGTCCTGACTTTC	15	TRBV9	TRBJ2-6	few	-
CASSLPPRPADTQYF	TGTGCCAGCAGTTTACCTCCTCGTCCTGCAGATACGCAGTATTTT	15	TRBV12-3/TRBV12-4	TRBJ2-3	few	-
CASSLAGDWNEQFF	TGTGCCAGCAGCCTAGCGGGAGATTGGAATGAGCAGTTCTTC	14	TRBV7-9	TRBJ2-1	few	TRBD2